The 21 T cell receptor beta chains presented below share a single source sample, sequenced in a study of cytomegalovirus exposure and HLA in healthy donors. The PCR employed 60 Vbeta primers together with 13 Jbeta primers. Generated by immunoSEQ multiplex PCR, the TCRdb table keeps only in-frame clones and is missing some. The data hold 64,000 or so clones, with 70% observed a single time. The sequencing sample was made of PBMCs. These receptors were obtained from a woman between 45 and 65 years old in good health and CMV-seropositive.

This rearrangement joins TRBV7-2 to TRBJ2-3, with 10 bases that match TRBD1. Germline-derived CDR1 and CDR2 are SGHTA and FQGNSA. The CDR3 runs to 16 residues. V lost 5 bases and J lost 0; bases outside the gene matches: 5. CDR3 sequence reads: CASSVRQGASTDTQYF. The CDR3, as DNA: TGTGCCAGCAGCGTAAGACAGGGGGCGAGCACAGATACGCAGTATTTT.

V is TRBV9 and J is TRBJ1-4; 7 bases are a match to TRBD1. The CDR3 spans 16 residues. The junction had 7 bases not matched to a gene; V was cut back by 4 bases and J by 1 base. CDR1 and CDR2 from the germline V gene are SGDLS and YYNGEE. In DNA, the CDR3 is TGTGCCAGCAGCACACAGGGGACCGGAACTAATGAAAAACTGTTTTTT. It encodes CASSTQGTGTNEKLFF.

Notes on this clone: Its ends do not fully match the called genes, so a read error is possible. The CDR3 loop reads CSSSLIPGLAEEQYF. In DNA, the CDR3 is TGTTCCAGCAGCTTAATCCCGGGACTAGCTGAAGAGCAGTACTTC. This chain joins TRBV7-9 and TRBJ2-7, with TRBD2 matching over 9 bases. The CDR3 consists of 15 residues. The germline V gene encodes CDR1 SEHNR and CDR2 FQNEAQ (reference sequence).

The table lists this clone with a few counts. The J gene is TRBJ2-6, the V gene TRBV2; 7 positions agree with TRBD1. This CDR3 is built from 16 residues. V lost 8 bases and J lost 7; bases outside the gene matches: 14. Looked up from germline, CDR1 is SNHLY and CDR2 is FYNNEI. CDR3 sequence (DNA): TGTGCCAGCCACGACAGGGCCTCGGGTGGCGCCAACGTCCTGACTTTC. Residues: CASHDRASGGANVLTF.

The CDR3 region is CSVSGDGYTF. CDR3 DNA sequence: TGCAGCGTCTCAGGGGATGGCTACACCTTC. The V and J genes are TRBV29-1 and TRBJ1-2, with D tentatively TRBD1 (6 bases). The CDR3 spans 10 residues. V was clipped by 6 bases and J by 6 bases, with 8 bases between them. The V gene's germline CDR1 is SQVTM and CDR2 ANQGSEA.

This clone is medium-sized (0.01 to 0.1%) by share. The chain combines TRBV7-9 with TRBJ2-7; 15 positions match TRBD2. V was clipped by 4 bases and J by 5 bases; unmatched bases: 3. Germline loops: CDR1 SEHNR, CDR2 FQNEAQ (reference sequence). This CDR3 region has 15 residues. The CDR3 DNA follows: TGTGCCAGCAGCTCCCGGACTAGCGGGAGGGACGAGCAGTACTTC. It is translated as CASSSRTSGRDEQYF.

The V and J genes are TRBV9 and TRBJ1-1; TRBD1 agrees at 9 bases. The germline V gene has CDR1 SGDLS and CDR2 YYNGEE. Germline trimming cut 5 bases from V and 7 bases from J; bases unmatched to any gene: 9. The CDR3 contains 14 residues. The CDR3 is CASSQGTGLGEAFF. The DNA of the CDR3 is TGTGCCAGCAGTCAAGGGACAGGGCTCGGTGAAGCTTTCTTT. The complete variable domain, with remaining parts taken from reference TRBV9 and TRBJ1-1, reads DSGVTQTPKHLITATGQRVTLRCSPRSGDLSVYWYQQSLDQGLQFLIQYYNGEERAKGNILERFSAQQFPDLHSELNLSSLELGDSALYFCASSQGTGLGEAFFGQGTRLTVV.

The chain is built from TRBV5-6 and TRBJ2-7, with D tentatively TRBD1 (5 bases). The CDR3 runs 15 residues. Germline V gene sequence: CDR1 SGHDT, CDR2 YYEEEE. V gave up 6 bases and J gave up 0 bases, with 16 bases separating them. The CDR3 DNA reads TGTGCCAGCACTCCCTTACGACAGAGCTCCTACGAGCAGTACTTC. This gives the protein CASTPLRQSSYEQYF. The full variable domain, rest sourced from reference TRBV5-6 and TRBJ2-7, is DAGVTQSPTHLIKTRGQQVTLRCSPKSGHDTVSWYQQALGQGPQFIFQYYEEEERQRGNFPDRFSGHQFPNYSSELNVNALLLGDSALYLCASTPLRQSSYEQYFGPGTRLTVT.

This chain connects TRBV13 to TRBJ2-5, with 10 positions matching TRBD1. V was clipped by 5 bases and J by 5 bases; unmatched bases: 5. Germline V gene sequence: CDR1 PRHDT, CDR2 FYEKMQ (reference sequence). The CDR3 consists of 14 residues. The CDR3 DNA follows: TGTGCCAGCAGCGACGGGACAGGGGTCGAGACCCAGTACTTC. Protein product: CASSDGTGVETQYF.

This clone was seen only a few times. J is TRBJ1-5 and V is TRBV15; D gene ambiguous. Trimming pared 9 bases from V and 1 base from J, leaving 19 bases between. Germline CDR1 and CDR2: LNHNV and YYDKDF (reference sequence). The CDR3 totals 16 residues. The CDR3 coding sequence is TGTGCCACGAAGCCCGGGGAAGGAGGCAGCAATCAGCCCCAGCATTTT. Its translation is CATKPGEGGSNQPQHF.

The genes are TRBV28 and TRBJ1-2; unclear D gene. The V end lost 5 bases, the J end lost 2 bases, and 15 bases lay between the germline ends. The CDR3 covers 15 residues. CDR1 is MDHEN, CDR2 SYDVKM, per germline. CDR3 protein: CASSPRAGENYGYTF. Written as DNA, the CDR3 is TGTGCCAGCAGTCCCCGAGCAGGCGAAAACTATGGCTACACCTTC.

This clone is a singleton in its sample. The chain joins TRBV10-3 to TRBJ2-5; 8 positions agree with TRBD2. J was trimmed by 4 bases and V by 10 bases; bases with no gene match: 14. Per germline, CDR1 ENHRY and CDR2 SYGVKD. The CDR3 runs to 15 residues. In DNA form, the CDR3 reads TGTGCCAGTAAGATCGGGAGGGTCCAAACAGAGACCCAGTACTTC. Amino acids: CASKIGRVQTETQYF.

The chain combines TRBV28 with TRBJ1-5; 7 bases agree with TRBD1. V was pared by 5 bases and J by 2 bases, with 6 bases of the junction left unmatched. The CDR3 contains 15 residues. Germline V gene data show CDR1 as MDHEN and CDR2 as SYDVKM. CDR3 residues: CASSIQGTRNQPQHF. Here the CDR3 DNA reads TGTGCCAGCAGTATACAGGGGACCCGCAATCAGCCCCAGCATTTT.

The rearrangement uses TRBV5-4 and TRBJ1-2, with D possibly matching TRBD1 (5 bases). There are 12 residues in the CDR3. The V gene's germline CDR1 is SGHNT and CDR2 YYREEE (reference sequence). Trimming took 6 bases from V and 6 from J, leaving 12 bases between them. CDR3 coding DNA: TGTGCCAGCACTAATTGGGGGGATGGCTACACCTTC. Translating it yields CASTNWGDGYTF.

The chain joins TRBV27 to TRBJ2-7, with TRBD1 matching 7 bases. V shed 5 bases and J 9 bases; nucleotides not matched to a gene: 13. CDR1 is MNHEY, CDR2 SMNVEV, per germline (reference sequence). This CDR3 region has 14 residues. The CDR3 DNA reads TGTGCCAGCAGTGTAGGGGGCTACCTTGCAGCGCAGTACTTC. This sequence encodes CASSVGGYLAAQYF.

A few counts support this clone. V and J are TRBV9 and TRBJ2-3; D remains unclear. The CDR3 is 11 residues long. V lost 3 bases and J 8 bases, leaving 7 bases between the germline ends. CDR1 is SGDLS, CDR2 YYNGEE, per germline. The CDR3 sequence is CASSATSTQYF. CDR3 coding DNA: TGTGCCAGCAGCGCCACGAGTACGCAGTATTTT.

CDR3 in amino acids: CASSQGLAGVKFF. The CDR3 bases are TGTGCCAGCAGCCAAGGACTAGCGGGAGTTAAGTTCTTC. V usage is TRBV14 and J usage is TRBJ2-1; 12 nucleotides agree with TRBD2. Germline V gives CDR1 SGHDN, CDR2 FVKESK. V lost 1 base to trimming and J lost 14 bases; unmatched junction nucleotides: 3. This CDR3 comprises 13 residues.

The rearrangement links TRBV6-1 to TRBJ1-2; D call uncertain. This CDR3 has 12 amino acids. The V end was cut by 2 bases, the J end by 3 bases, with 4 bases between. The V gene's germline CDR1 is MNHNS and CDR2 SASEGT. For the CDR3, the DNA is TGTGCCAGCAGTGAATCGGACTATGGCTACACCTTC. Amino acid sequence: CASSESDYGYTF.

This chain joins TRBV27 and TRBJ1-6, with 7 bases aligning to TRBD1. V dropped 5 bases and J dropped 6; count of bases not matched to a gene: 1. CDR1 is MNHEY and CDR2 is SMNVEV in the germline V gene (reference sequence). The CDR3 covers 13 residues. The DNA for the CDR3 is TGTGCCAGCAGTAGGGGGCCTAATTCACCCCTCCACTTT. Translation: CASSRGPNSPLHF.

The chain uses TRBV7-9 and TRBJ2-1, with 13 bases that match TRBD2. CDR1 and CDR2 from the germline V gene are SEHNR and FQNEAQ (reference sequence). The CDR3 runs 19 residues. Trimming took 1 base from V and 6 from J; bases not matched to a gene: 12. This CDR3 reads CASSLGGLAGKGVFNEQFF. DNA of the CDR3: TGTGCCAGCAGCTTAGGGGGACTAGCGGGAAAGGGGGTCTTCAATGAGCAGTTCTTC.

The genes are TRBV5-8 and TRBJ2-1; 9 nucleotides agree with TRBD2. The junction had 12 bases not matched to a gene; V was cut back by 8 bases and J by 6 bases. The germline V gene encodes CDR1 SGHTS and CDR2 YDEGEE. The CDR3 contains 15 residues. The CDR3 spells CARKLLAGKGNEQFF. CDR3 sequence (DNA): TGTGCCAGGAAACTCCTAGCGGGAAAGGGCAATGAGCAGTTCTTC.